The entry below gives a single T cell receptor (beta chain) sequence along with its context. Its antigen is currently unknown. The entry originates in a study of shared clonotypes between healthy human individuals. For the study at large: The cohort had two women and a few men, ages 18 to 49. Overall study results and limits: Generally, naive subsets (rather than memory subsets) showed larger estimated richness. Few donors restricted represented genetic and exposure-history diversity.

CDR1 SGHVS and CDR2 FNYEAQ come from the germline V gene. CDR3 length equals 13 residues. V was shortened by 0 bases and J by 5 bases, with 6 bases between the two germline ends. Assay: immunoSEQ multiplex PCR; the TCRdb copy retains only in-frame clones and omits some. The sample contains some 2,500,000 clones, over 85% of which appear only once. The sample was naive CD4+ T cells from PBMCs. As for subset: CD45RA+ positively selected. This clonotype originated in a man aged 18-30 years in good health. Some clones in this sample may be carry-over from other donors' samples. The V gene is TRBV7-6, the J gene TRBJ2-3; D is ambiguous. DNA for the CDR3: TGTGCCAGCAGCTTAGCGCGAGAAGATACGCAGTATTTT. Its protein product is CASSLAREDTQYF.